Sequencing of this T cell receptor (beta chain) was carried out in a study of breast tumors, draining lymph nodes, adjacent tissues. This clonotype was picked up many times. The antigen remains unidentified. Findings and caveats of the study: Luminal-like breast cancer showed significantly higher tumor–nontumor repertoire similarity than basal-like.

MiXCR, run by TCRdb on the multiplex PCR reads, gives a single entry per CDR3 protein. There are around 130,000 distinct CDR3 sequences in the sample; about 20% occur only once, and 3.5% to 4.5% lies in the top ten. The lymph nodes were axillary draining lymph nodes from breast cancer patients. The receptor was derived from a female donor with breast cancer. Some clones in this sample may be carry-over from other donors' samples. The specimen was axillary lymph node tissue.

CDR3 bases: TGTGCCAGCAGCTTGACCGGGAGGGGTACCGGGGAGCTGTTTTTT. Translation gives CASSLTGRGTGELFF. The gene calls are TRBV5-8 and TRBJ2-2; the match to TRBD2 covers 8 bases. V lost 1 base, J lost 5 bases, and 4 bases stayed unmatched. There are 15 residues in the CDR3. CDR1 is SGHTS and CDR2 is YDEGEE in the germline V gene.